There are a few counts of the clone carrying this T cell receptor (beta chain). The data are from a study of blood T cell repertoires in COVID-19. Study as a whole: The origin of the acute and convalescent COVID-19 samples was the United States, Italy and Spain. T cells, B-cell-depleted T cells, or PBMCs provided the cDNA or gDNA that served as material.

Clones were sequenced by immunoSEQ multiplex PCR, and TCRdb holds only the in-frame ones, with some missing. The data show 45,000 to 60,000 clones, with 75% to 95% seen just once and 3% to 3.5% held by the top ten. This CDR3 has 14 residues. J gave up 4 bases and V 3 bases, and 6 bases lay outside the gene matches. The germline CDR1 and CDR2 sequences are SGDLS and YYNGEE. The chain employs TRBV9 and TRBJ1-2, with TRBD1 matching 7 bases. Sequenced: peripheral blood. The receptor was derived from a man over 45 with acute or convalescent COVID-19. CDR3 in amino acids: CASSAWDSSYGYTF. The CDR3 coding sequence is TGTGCCAGCAGCGCCTGGGACAGTTCCTATGGCTACACCTTC.